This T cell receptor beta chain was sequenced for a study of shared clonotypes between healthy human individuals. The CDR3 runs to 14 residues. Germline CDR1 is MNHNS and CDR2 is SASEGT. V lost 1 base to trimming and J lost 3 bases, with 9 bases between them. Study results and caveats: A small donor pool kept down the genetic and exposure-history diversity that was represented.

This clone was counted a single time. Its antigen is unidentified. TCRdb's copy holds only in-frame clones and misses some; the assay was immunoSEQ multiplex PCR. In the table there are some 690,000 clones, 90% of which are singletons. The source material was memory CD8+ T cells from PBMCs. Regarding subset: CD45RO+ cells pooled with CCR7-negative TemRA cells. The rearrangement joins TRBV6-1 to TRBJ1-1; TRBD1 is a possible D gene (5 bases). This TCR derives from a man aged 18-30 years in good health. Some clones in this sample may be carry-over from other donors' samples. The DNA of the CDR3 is TGTGCCAGCAGTGAAGGGGGGTATGACACTGAAGCTTTCTTT. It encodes CASSEGGYDTEAFF.